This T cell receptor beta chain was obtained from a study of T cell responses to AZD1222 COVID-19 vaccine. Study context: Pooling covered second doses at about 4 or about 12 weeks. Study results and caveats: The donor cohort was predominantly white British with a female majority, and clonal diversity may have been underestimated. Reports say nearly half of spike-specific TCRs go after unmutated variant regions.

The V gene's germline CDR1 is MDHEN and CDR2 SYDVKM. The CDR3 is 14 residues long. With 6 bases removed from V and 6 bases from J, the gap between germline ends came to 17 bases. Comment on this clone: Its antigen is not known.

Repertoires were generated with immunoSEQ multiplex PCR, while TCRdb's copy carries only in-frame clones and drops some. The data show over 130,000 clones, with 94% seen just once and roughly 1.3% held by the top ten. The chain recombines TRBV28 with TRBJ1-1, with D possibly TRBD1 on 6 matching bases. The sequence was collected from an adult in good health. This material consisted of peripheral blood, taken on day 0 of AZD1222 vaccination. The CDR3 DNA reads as TGTGCCAGCAGCCAACTCGTGACAGGTTCTGAAGCTTTCTTT. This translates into CASSQLVTGSEAFF.